Listed here is a single T cell receptor (beta chain). The method was immunoSEQ multiplex PCR; TCRdb's version includes in-frame clones alone and lacks a portion of them. Seen here are some 80,000 clones, around 88% observed once, and the top ten hold approximately 4.9%. The data derive from a study of blood T cell repertoires in COVID-19. Looking at the study overall: The samples span acute and convalescent COVID-19 from the United States, Italy and Spain. Nucleic acid was either cDNA or gDNA, and it came from T cells, B-cell-depleted T cells, or PBMCs.

CDR1 is SGHVS and CDR2 is FNYEAQ in the germline V gene. The CDR3 is 15 amino acids. Trimming took 1 base from V and 0 from J, leaving 7 bases between them. The chain recombines TRBV7-6 with TRBJ2-1, with unresolved D. The receptor was derived from a woman over 75 with active or convalescent COVID-19. Sequencing used peripheral blood. The chain's CDR3 is CASSLVPGSYNEQFF. CDR3 nucleotides: TGTGCCAGCAGCTTAGTTCCGGGCTCCTACAATGAGCAGTTCTTC.